The 20 T cell receptor beta chains below were found in one sample sequenced in a study of T-cell reconstitution after alpha-beta-depleted transplantation in children. Using unique molecular identifiers, the investigators prepared the TCRbeta library. TCRdb independently ran MiXCR on the PCR reads; one entry per CDR3 protein. This table has 450,000 to 600,000 distinct CDR3 sequences, roughly 33% appearing once. Sequencing was performed on PBMCs from the stem cell graft donor, taken from the stem cell graft. The origin of the receptors is a human donor who donated a stem cell graft to a child with aplastic anemia.

The chain employs TRBV21-1 and TRBJ2-1; TRBD2 is taken as the D call from the table, unchecked against the DNA. TRBV21-1 is termed a pseudogene. The CDR3 runs to 13 residues. This CDR3 is CDGGLAGYNEQFF. The CDR3 DNA follows: TGTGACGGAGGCCTAGCGGGGTACAATGAGCAGTTCTTC.

The chain joins TRBV7-2 to TRBJ1-2; D ambiguous. CDR1 is SGHTA, CDR2 FQGNSA, per germline. CDR3 size: 13 residues. V was cut by 4 bases and J by 8 bases, with 14 bases left in between. The CDR3 sequence is CASSSGIGGGYTF. As DNA, the CDR3 is TGTGCCAGCAGCTCCGGGATTGGCGGCGGCTACACCTTC.

The chain uses TRBV29-1 and TRBJ2-1; 8 nucleotides match TRBD1. After removal of 3 bases from V and 3 bases from J, the junction contained 7 bases not matched to a gene. Germline V gives CDR1 SQVTM, CDR2 ANQGSEA. The CDR3 spans 15 residues. The CDR3 DNA follows: TGCAGCGTTGAGTTGGCAGGGGGCGTCTACAATGAGCAGTTCTTC. It encodes CSVELAGGVYNEQFF.

The DNA for the CDR3 is TGTGCCAGCAGTTTTACGGGGGCCTTCGGGGGGGAGACCCAGTACTTC. This codes for CASSFTGAFGGETQYF. The chain is built from TRBV28 and TRBJ2-5; possible D gene TRBD2, 7 bases. Germline CDR1 reads MDHEN; CDR2 reads SYDVKM. The germline V and J ends were trimmed by 3 bases and 5 bases, with 19 bases remaining between them. The CDR3 sequence is 16 residues long.

The table lists this clonotype with a few counts. This chain joins TRBV19 and TRBJ1-4; tentatively, D is TRBD1 (5 bases). CDR1 LNHDA and CDR2 SQIVND come from the germline V gene (reference sequence). The CDR3 covers 13 residues. Trimming left V 5 bases short and J 6 bases short, with 10 bases between. The CDR3 DNA reads TGTGCCAGTAGTCAAGGGGCCGATGAAAAACTGTTTTTT. Encoded protein: CASSQGADEKLFF.

In its sample, this clonotype was seen a few times. The CDR3 coding sequence is TGCAGTGCTAGTCCCGGACAGGGGCTCTCCTATAATTCACCCCTCCACTTT. Its translation is CSASPGQGLSYNSPLHF. This chain connects TRBV20-1 to TRBJ1-6; TRBD1 matches at 9 bases. CDR1 DFQATT and CDR2 SNEGSKA come from the germline V gene (reference sequence). V lost 3 bases and J lost 0; bases outside the gene matches: 6. This CDR3 has 17 residues.

V is TRBV18 and J is TRBJ1-1; D is ambiguous. Trimming cost V 5 bases and J 4 bases, with 11 bases left between them. This CDR3 is 13 amino acids long. Germline CDR1 KGHSH, CDR2 LQKENI. In DNA form, the CDR3 reads TGTGCCAGCTCAGAGAGGTGGGGCACTGAAGCTTTCTTT. Its translation: CASSERWGTEAFF.

Concerning this clonotype itself: Mismatch with germline at one junction end may stem from a read error. The chain has TRBV29-1 and TRBJ2-7; D is ambiguous. The CDR3 length is 14 residues. The germline CDR1 and CDR2 sequences are SQVTM and ANQGSEA. In nucleotides, the CDR3 is TGCAGCGTTGTCGATGGAGCCAGCTCCTGCGAGCAGTACTTC. It codes for CSVVDGASSCEQYF.

The J gene is TRBJ2-2, the V gene TRBV4-2, with 10 bases that match TRBD2. The J segment lost 3 bases and the V segment lost 5 bases, leaving 3 bases of the junction unmatched. The CDR3 spans 15 residues. In germline, CDR1 is LGHNA, CDR2 YNFKEQ. The CDR3 DNA sequence: TGTGCCAGCAGCAGGACTAGCGGAGACACCGGGGAGCTGTTTTTT. Translated, it gives CASSRTSGDTGELFF.

Here the CDR3 reads CASSFRFTVAGTSQFF. CDR3 DNA sequence: TGTGCCAGCAGCTTCCGATTTACGGTCGCGGGAACTTCGCAGTTCTTC. This chain joins TRBV7-2 and TRBJ2-1, with D maybe TRBD2 (6 bases). Per germline, CDR1 SGHTA and CDR2 FQGNSA. The CDR3 has 16 amino acids. V lost 3 bases and J 12 bases, leaving 24 bases between the germline ends.

This clonotype was seen more than once but under ten times. The chain employs TRBV6-5 and TRBJ2-3, with a tentative D call TRBD2 (7 bases). Germline assignment: CDR1 MNHEY and CDR2 SVGAGI. CDR3 length equals 16 residues. Trimming took off 7 bases at V and 0 bases at J, with 17 bases between the two ends. The CDR3: CASTYSGGRSTDTQYF. DNA of the CDR3: TGTGCCAGCACCTACTCCGGGGGGCGTAGCACAGATACGCAGTATTTT.

The chain recombines TRBV5-1 with TRBJ1-3; 7 nucleotides agree with TRBD1. The V gene end was trimmed by 4 bases and the J gene end by 0 bases; junction bases not matched to a gene: 4. Germline CDR1 SGHRS, CDR2 YFSETQ. The CDR3 consists of 15 residues. DNA for the CDR3: TGCGCCAGCAGCGCGGGACAGCACTCTGGAAACACCATATATTTT. Encoded protein: CASSAGQHSGNTIYF.

On this clonotype itself: One end of the junction is discordant with germline, which a read error may explain. The V call is TRBV13, the J call TRBJ2-2; TRBD1 might be the D (6 bases). From germline, CDR1 is PRHDT and CDR2 FYEKMQ (reference sequence). CDR3 size: 15 residues. DNA for the CDR3: TGTGCCAGCAGTTTAGGGTACAGGGTAGGCGGGGAGCTGTTTTTT. Protein sequence: CASSLGYRVGGELFF.

The V and J genes are TRBV13 and TRBJ2-1; D remains ambiguous. Germline CDR1 is PRHDT and CDR2 is FYEKMQ (reference sequence). Trimming took off 7 bases at V and 0 bases at J, with 16 bases between the two ends. The length of the CDR3 is 16 residues. The CDR3 sequence is CASTASDLSSYNEQFF. CDR3 nucleotide sequence: TGTGCCAGCACAGCGTCTGACCTCAGCTCCTACAATGAGCAGTTCTTC.

The chain is built from TRBV20-1 and TRBJ2-3; TRBD2 might be the D (6 bases). The germline V gene encodes CDR1 DFQATT and CDR2 SNEGSKA (reference sequence). Trimming shortened V by 4 bases and J by 0 bases, and 17 bases separated the two germline ends. The length of the CDR3 is 16 residues. CDR3 DNA: TGCAGTGCTATCCTCCGGGGGTTGAGGAGCACAGATACGCAGTATTTT. Residues: CSAILRGLRSTDTQYF.

There are a few counts of this clonotype. The CDR3 loop is CASSGWSGRRNNEQFF. CDR3 sequence (DNA): TGTGCCAGCAGTGGATGGAGCGGGAGAAGAAACAATGAGCAGTTCTTC. The chain couples TRBV6-2 or TRBV6-3 to TRBJ2-1; TRBD2 aligns across 8 bases. CDR3 size: 16 residues. V trimming: 5 bases; J trimming: 5 bases; junction bases outside the gene matches: 11. Germline assignment: CDR1 MNHEY and CDR2 SVGEGT.

The chain has TRBV6-2 or TRBV6-3 and TRBJ2-1, with 8 bases fitting TRBD2. V was pared by 4 bases and J by 4 bases, with 9 bases of the junction left unmatched. Germline V lookup: CDR1 MNHEY, CDR2 SVGEGT. This CDR3 spans 16 amino acids. The CDR3 region is CASSFLSGVTYNEQFF. The DNA of the CDR3 is TGTGCCAGCAGTTTTCTTAGCGGGGTCACTTACAATGAGCAGTTCTTC.

In its sample, this clonotype was seen many times. V usage is TRBV9 and J usage is TRBJ2-1; TRBD1 or TRBD2 may be the D gene (6 bases each). Trimming removed 0 bases from V and 7 bases from J, with 14 bases in between. The CDR3 is made up of 15 amino acids. Per the germline V gene, CDR1 is SGDLS and CDR2 is YYNGEE. The CDR3 DNA sequence: TGTGCCAGCAGCGTAGGGACAATAGGGGGGAATGAGCAGTTCTTC. This codes for CASSVGTIGGNEQFF.

V and J are TRBV6-2 or TRBV6-3 and TRBJ2-7, with D perhaps assigned TRBD1 or TRBD2 (6 bases each). Germline lookup yields CDR1 MNHEY and CDR2 SVGEGT. This CDR3 contains 17 residues. V was pared by 0 bases and J by 7 bases, with 22 bases between. CDR3 amino acids: CASSYSRLGGHRYEQYV. CDR3 DNA sequence: TGTGCCAGCAGTTACTCGCGACTTGGGGGGCACCGTTATGAGCAGTACGTC.

This clonotype was seen only a few times. This sequence joins TRBV6-1 and TRBJ1-1, with a weak D call TRBD1 (5 bases). The germline CDR1 and CDR2 sequences are MNHNS and SASEGT. The CDR3 length is 14 residues. The V and J ends lost 6 bases and 6 bases respectively, with 17 bases between them. CDR3 in DNA: TGTGCCAGCAGCCCCCAATCAGGGACCCCTGAAGCTTTCTTT. It specifies CASSPQSGTPEAFF.